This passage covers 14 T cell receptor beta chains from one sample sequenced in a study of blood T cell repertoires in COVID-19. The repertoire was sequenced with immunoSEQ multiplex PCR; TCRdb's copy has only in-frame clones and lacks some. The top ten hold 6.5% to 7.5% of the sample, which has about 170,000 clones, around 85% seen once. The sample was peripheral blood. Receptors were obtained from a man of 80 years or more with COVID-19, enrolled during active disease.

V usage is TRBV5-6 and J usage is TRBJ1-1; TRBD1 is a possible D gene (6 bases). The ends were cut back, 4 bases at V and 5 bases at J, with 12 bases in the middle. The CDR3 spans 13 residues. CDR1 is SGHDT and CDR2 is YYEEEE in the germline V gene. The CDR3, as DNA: TGTGCCAGCAGCCAGGACAGTGTTACTGAAGCTTTCTTT. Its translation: CASSQDSVTEAFF.

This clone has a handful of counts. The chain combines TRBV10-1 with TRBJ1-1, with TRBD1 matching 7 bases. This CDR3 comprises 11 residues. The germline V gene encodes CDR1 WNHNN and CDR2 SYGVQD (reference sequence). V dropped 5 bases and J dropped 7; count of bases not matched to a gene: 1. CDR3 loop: CASSYRGEAFF. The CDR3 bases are TGCGCCAGCAGTTACAGGGGTGAAGCTTTCTTT.

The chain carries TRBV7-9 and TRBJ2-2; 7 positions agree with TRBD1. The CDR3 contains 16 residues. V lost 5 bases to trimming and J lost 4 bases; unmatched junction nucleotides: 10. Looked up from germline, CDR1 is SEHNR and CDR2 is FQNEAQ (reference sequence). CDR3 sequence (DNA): TGTGCCAGCAGCCCCCCGGGGACAGCTTCCACCGGGGAGCTGTTTTTT. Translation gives CASSPPGTASTGELFF.

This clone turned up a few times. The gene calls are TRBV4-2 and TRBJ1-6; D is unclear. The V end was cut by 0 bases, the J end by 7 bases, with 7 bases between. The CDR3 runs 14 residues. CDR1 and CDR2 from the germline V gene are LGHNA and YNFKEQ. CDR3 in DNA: TGTGCCAGCAGCCAAGACCATGAGAATTCACCCCTCCACTTT. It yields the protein CASSQDHENSPLHF.

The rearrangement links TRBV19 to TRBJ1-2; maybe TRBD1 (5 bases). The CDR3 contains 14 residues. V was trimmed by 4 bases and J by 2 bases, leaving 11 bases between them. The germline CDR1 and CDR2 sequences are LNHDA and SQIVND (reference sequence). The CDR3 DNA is TGTGCCAGTAGTACCACAGGAGCAAACTATGGCTACACCTTC. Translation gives CASSTTGANYGYTF.

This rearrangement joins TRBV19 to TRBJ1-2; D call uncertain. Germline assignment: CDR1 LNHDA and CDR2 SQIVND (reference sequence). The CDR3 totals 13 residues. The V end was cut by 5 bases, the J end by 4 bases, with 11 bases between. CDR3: CASSERIGYGYTF. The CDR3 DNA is TGTGCCAGTAGTGAGCGTATCGGCTATGGCTACACCTTC.

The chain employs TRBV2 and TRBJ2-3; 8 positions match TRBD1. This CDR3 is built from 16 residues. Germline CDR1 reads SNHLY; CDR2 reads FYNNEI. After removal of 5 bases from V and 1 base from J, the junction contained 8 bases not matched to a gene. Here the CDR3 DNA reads TGTGCCAGCAGTCGATCACAGGGGGTCGGCACAGATACGCAGTATTTT. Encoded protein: CASSRSQGVGTDTQYF.

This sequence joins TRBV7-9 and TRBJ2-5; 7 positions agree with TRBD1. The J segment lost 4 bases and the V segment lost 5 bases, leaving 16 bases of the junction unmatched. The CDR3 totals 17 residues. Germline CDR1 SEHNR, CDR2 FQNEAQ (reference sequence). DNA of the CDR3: TGTGCCAGCAGCCTGGGGAGCGGTACTAGGGGGCTAGAGACCCAGTACTTC. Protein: CASSLGSGTRGLETQYF. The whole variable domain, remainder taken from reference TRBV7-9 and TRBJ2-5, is DTGVSQNPRHKITKRGQNVTFRCDPISEHNRLYWYRQTLGQGPEFLTYFQNEAQLEKSRLLSDRFSAERPKGSFSTLEIQRTEQGDSAMYLCASSLGSGTRGLETQYFGPGTRLLVL.

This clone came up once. The CDR3 here is CASSQEGTSGGATDTQYF. Written as DNA, the CDR3 is TGTGCCAGCAGCCAAGAGGGAACTAGCGGGGGGGCAACAGATACGCAGTATTTT. This chain links TRBV4-2 with TRBJ2-3; TRBD2 matches at 13 bases. V was clipped by 0 bases and J by 3 bases; unmatched bases: 6. This CDR3 is built from 18 residues. Germline CDR1 is LGHNA and CDR2 is YNFKEQ.

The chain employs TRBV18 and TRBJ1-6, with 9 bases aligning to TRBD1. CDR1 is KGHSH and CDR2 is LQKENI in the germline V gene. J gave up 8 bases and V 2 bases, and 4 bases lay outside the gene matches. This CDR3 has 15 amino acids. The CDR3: CASSPWDRADSPLHF. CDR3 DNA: TGTGCCAGCTCACCATGGGACAGGGCTGATTCACCCCTCCACTTT.

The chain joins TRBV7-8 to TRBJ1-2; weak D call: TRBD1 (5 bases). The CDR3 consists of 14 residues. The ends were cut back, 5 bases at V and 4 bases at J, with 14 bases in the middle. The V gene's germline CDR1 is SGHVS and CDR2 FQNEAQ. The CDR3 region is CASSHRRGGYGYTF. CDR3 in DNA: TGTGCCAGCAGCCACAGGAGGGGTGGCTATGGCTACACCTTC.

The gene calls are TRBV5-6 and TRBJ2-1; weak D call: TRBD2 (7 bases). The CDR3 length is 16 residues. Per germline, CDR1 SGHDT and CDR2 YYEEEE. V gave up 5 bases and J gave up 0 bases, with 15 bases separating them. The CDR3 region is CASSHGGPYSYNEQFF. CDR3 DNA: TGTGCCAGCAGTCACGGGGGGCCGTACTCCTACAATGAGCAGTTCTTC. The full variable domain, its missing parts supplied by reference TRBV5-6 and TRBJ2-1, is DAGVTQSPTHLIKTRGQQVTLRCSPKSGHDTVSWYQQALGQGPQFIFQYYEEEERQRGNFPDRFSGHQFPNYSSELNVNALLLGDSALYLCASSHGGPYSYNEQFFGPGTRLTVL.

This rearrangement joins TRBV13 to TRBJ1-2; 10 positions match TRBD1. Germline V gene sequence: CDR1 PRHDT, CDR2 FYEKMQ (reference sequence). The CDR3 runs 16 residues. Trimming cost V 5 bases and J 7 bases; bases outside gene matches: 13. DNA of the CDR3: TGTGCCAGCAGCCTCAATCAGGGACAGGGGTCTATTGGCTACACCTTC. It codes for CASSLNQGQGSIGYTF. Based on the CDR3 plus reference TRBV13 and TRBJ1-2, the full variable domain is AAGVIQSPRHLIKEKRETATLKCYPIPRHDTVYWYQQGPGQDPQFLISFYEKMQSDKGSIPDRFSAQQFSDYHSELNMSSLELGDSALYFCASSLNQGQGSIGYTFGSGTRLTVV.

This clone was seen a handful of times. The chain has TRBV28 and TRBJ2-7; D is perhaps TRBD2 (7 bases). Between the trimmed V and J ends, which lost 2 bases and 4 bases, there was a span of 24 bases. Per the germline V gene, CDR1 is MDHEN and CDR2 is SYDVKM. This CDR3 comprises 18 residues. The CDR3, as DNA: TGTGCCAGCAGTTTAGGCTGGGGTGGGGGGGCCCCCGTTTACGAGCAGTACTTC. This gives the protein CASSLGWGGGAPVYEQYF.